Described below is a single T cell receptor (beta chain) sequence and its context. Germline values: CDR1 SNHLY, CDR2 FYNNEI. There are 13 residues in the CDR3. The data belong to a study of cytomegalovirus exposure and HLA in healthy donors. Both 60 Vbeta primers and 13 Jbeta primers went into the PCR. Sequenced by immunoSEQ multiplex PCR; TCRdb stores in-frame clones only, minus some. The table lists some 60,000 clones, about four fifths of them singletons. This clonotype originated in a woman aged 40 to 50 in good health and CMV-seronegative. The sample was PBMCs. V and J are TRBV2 and TRBJ2-1; tentative D call: TRBD1 (5 bases). The CDR3 sequence: CATSPGSYNEQFF. CDR3 sequence (DNA): TGTGCGACGAGTCCAGGGTCTTACAATGAGCAGTTCTTC.